This entry lists 23 T cell receptor beta chains sequenced from one sample in a study of blood T cell repertoires in COVID-19. Only in-frame clones appear in the TCRdb table, and some are missing; sequencing was by immunoSEQ multiplex PCR. The sample has 97,000 or so clones, approximately 90% seen once; the top ten hold less than 2%. Sample: peripheral blood. The receptors were gathered from a man aged 60-69 years with acute or convalescent COVID-19.

This clone occurred once. The chain employs TRBV18 and TRBJ1-2; 10 nucleotides match TRBD1. The J segment lost 0 bases and the V segment lost 3 bases, leaving 7 bases of the junction unmatched. The CDR3 totals 17 residues. CDR1 KGHSH and CDR2 LQKENI come from the germline V gene. In DNA, the CDR3 is TGTGCCAGCTCACCCCGGGACAGGGGAGAGGCTAACTATGGCTACACCTTC. Its protein is CASSPRDRGEANYGYTF.

The genes are TRBV6-5 and TRBJ1-5, with 7 nucleotides matching TRBD1. CDR3 length equals 13 residues. Germline V lookup: CDR1 MNHEY, CDR2 SVGAGI. J gave up 5 bases and V 3 bases, and 1 base lay outside the gene matches. The DNA for the CDR3 is TGTGCCAGCAGTTATGACAGGGATCAGCCCCAGCATTTT. Translation gives CASSYDRDQPQHF.

The V and J genes are TRBV2 and TRBJ1-1; the D is unclear. From germline, CDR1 is SNHLY and CDR2 FYNNEI. This CDR3 comprises 11 residues. With 7 bases removed from V and 8 bases from J, the gap between germline ends came to 11 bases. The CDR3 nucleotides are TGTGCCAGCATGTTTGCTACCGAAGCTTTCTTT. This gives the protein CASMFATEAFF.

This rearrangement joins TRBV2 to TRBJ1-6, with 7 positions matching TRBD1. The germline CDR1 and CDR2 sequences are SNHLY and FYNNEI. The CDR3 has 16 amino acids. Trimming at V came to 1 base and at J to 8 bases, leaving 8 bases not matched to a gene. This chain's CDR3 is CASSEDRGRLDSPLHF. The CDR3 bases are TGTGCCAGCAGTGAAGATAGGGGGCGACTCGATTCACCCCTCCACTTT.

The rearrangement joins TRBV12-5 to TRBJ1-5, with D possibly TRBD1 on 6 matching bases. V lost 0 bases and J lost 0, with 15 bases in between. Germline CDR1 LGHNT, CDR2 FRNRAP. This CDR3 is built from 18 residues. Written as DNA, the CDR3 is TGTGCTAGTGGTTTGGTACCTGGGACACATTATAGCAATCAGCCCCAGCATTTT. It yields the protein CASGLVPGTHYSNQPQHF.

The chain uses TRBV5-1 and TRBJ1-4; D gene ambiguous. This CDR3 region has 13 residues. Trimming removed 0 bases from V and 7 bases from J, with 7 bases in between. Germline assignment: CDR1 SGHRS and CDR2 YFSETQ. The DNA of the CDR3 is TGCGCCAGCAGCTTGGAGGGAGCTGAAAAACTGTTTTTT. It translates to CASSLEGAEKLFF.

This sequence joins TRBV5-1 and TRBJ1-3, with D maybe TRBD1 (6 bases). The CDR3 totals 18 residues. Germline V gene sequence: CDR1 SGHRS, CDR2 YFSETQ. The V and J ends lost 8 bases and 0 bases respectively, with 24 bases between them. The CDR3 bases are TGCGCCAGAGTCCGGGACATCAGAATAGCTTCCTCTGGAAACACCATATATTTT. Translated, it gives CARVRDIRIASSGNTIYF.

This chain links TRBV2 with TRBJ1-5; 8 bases are a match to TRBD1. The V and J ends lost 7 bases and 5 bases, in that order; junction bases with no gene match: 4. The CDR3 consists of 13 residues. Germline V gene lookup returns CDR1 SNHLY and CDR2 FYNNEI. In nucleotides, the CDR3 is TGTGCCAGCACCCCAGGGGGCGATCAGCCCCAGCATTTT. Translated, it gives CASTPGGDQPQHF.

The rearrangement joins TRBV28 to TRBJ1-5; D is unclear. V was clipped by 3 bases and J by 4 bases, with 10 bases between them. Germline CDR1 MDHEN, CDR2 SYDVKM. CDR3 length: 14 residues. CDR3 DNA: TGTGCCAGCAGTTTGGATGGGCAAAATCAGCCCCAGCATTTT. Protein sequence: CASSLDGQNQPQHF.

The CDR3 bases are TGTGCCAGCAGGGAACAGGTTTTCTCTGGAAACACCATATATTTT. Translating it yields CASREQVFSGNTIYF. V gene TRBV2 combines with J gene TRBJ1-3; TRBD1 might be the D (5 bases). Germline CDR1 reads SNHLY; CDR2 reads FYNNEI. The CDR3 is made up of 15 amino acids. Trimming left V 6 bases short and J 0 bases short, with 12 bases between.

The rearrangement joins TRBV21-1 to TRBJ1-1; whether TRBD1, the table's D call, matches the DNA was not checked. TRBV21-1 is deemed a pseudogene. CDR3 size: 22 residues. The CDR3 nucleotides read TGTGCCAGCAGTCTACTGCCTCCCCTCCCGCCGGACAAGAAAAAGACGAACACTGAAGCTTTCTTT. Translated, it gives CASSLLPPLPPDKKKTNTEAFF.

The V call is TRBV6-5, the J call TRBJ1-6; TRBD1 aligns across 11 bases. Germline CDR1 and CDR2: MNHEY and SVGAGI. This CDR3 region has 15 residues. The V and J ends lost 6 bases and 8 bases, in that order; junction bases with no gene match: 6. The CDR3 sequence: CASSRDRGGDSPLHF. The CDR3 bases are TGTGCCAGCAGCAGGGACAGGGGGGGAGATTCACCCCTCCACTTT.

This clone has just a few counts. The chain is built from TRBV18 and TRBJ1-4; TRBD1 aligns across 11 bases. The J segment lost 8 bases and the V segment lost 2 bases, leaving 1 base of the junction unmatched. The CDR3 consists of 14 residues. The germline gives CDR1 KGHSH, CDR2 LQKENI. CDR3 in amino acids: CASSPGQGAEKLFF. The CDR3 DNA reads TGTGCCAGCTCACCAGGACAGGGGGCAGAAAAACTGTTTTTT.

V usage is TRBV5-1 and J usage is TRBJ1-2; D is perhaps TRBD1 (5 bases). Germline V CDR1 and CDR2: SGHRS, YFSETQ. The V end lost 1 base, the J end lost 3 bases, and 16 bases lay between the germline ends. The CDR3 contains 16 residues. CDR3 sequence (DNA): TGCGCCAGCAGCTTGTTAGGGGTGAAAGTGGACTATGGCTACACCTTC. It is translated as CASSLLGVKVDYGYTF.

The chain combines TRBV10-2 with TRBJ1-6, with D uncertain. Trimming pared 4 bases from V and 2 bases from J, leaving 12 bases between. The CDR3 contains 16 residues. Germline CDR1 WSHSY, CDR2 SAAADI. The CDR3 reads CASSATSGPYNSPLHF. The CDR3 nucleotides are TGCGCCAGCAGTGCTACGAGTGGTCCCTATAATTCACCCCTCCACTTT.

The chain employs TRBV7-9 and TRBJ2-3; 10 bases map to TRBD1. The V gene end was trimmed by 7 bases and the J gene end by 6 bases; junction bases not matched to a gene: 13. This CDR3 is 16 amino acids long. CDR1 and CDR2 (germline): SEHNR, FQNEAQ (reference sequence). CDR3 nucleotides: TGTGCCAGCACCCAAAGACAGGGGGCCTCGGGGGATACGCAGTATTTT. Protein product: CASTQRQGASGDTQYF.

V gene TRBV2 combines with J gene TRBJ1-1; TRBD1 matches at 10 bases. Trimming took 6 bases from V and 3 from J; bases not matched to a gene: 4. CDR1 is SNHLY, CDR2 FYNNEI, per germline. The CDR3 consists of 14 residues. CDR3 residues: CASSDGQGDTEAFF. The CDR3 DNA follows: TGTGCCAGCAGCGATGGACAGGGGGACACTGAAGCTTTCTTT.

The rearrangement joins TRBV5-1 to TRBJ2-1; D gene unclear. Trimming pared 1 base from V and 6 bases from J, leaving 11 bases between. Germline V gene data show CDR1 as SGHRS and CDR2 as YFSETQ. This CDR3 contains 14 residues. The CDR3 DNA reads TGCGCCAGCAGCTTGCCGGCGGCTCTCAATGAGCAGTTCTTC. Translation gives CASSLPAALNEQFF.

This rearrangement joins TRBV27 to TRBJ2-5; D gene unclear. The V end was cut by 0 bases, the J end by 2 bases, with 13 bases between. CDR1 MNHEY and CDR2 SMNVEV come from the germline V gene (reference sequence). The CDR3 contains 16 residues. For the CDR3, the DNA is TGTGCCAGCAGTTTATCCCGGCAGATAGCTCAAGAGACCCAGTACTTC. Its protein is CASSLSRQIAQETQYF.

The rearrangement links TRBV12-3 or TRBV12-4 to TRBJ1-3; D gene ambiguous. This CDR3 has 13 amino acids. The V end lost 1 base, the J end lost 3 bases, and 4 bases lay between the germline ends. The CDR3 region is CASSLGVGNTIYF. The CDR3 coding sequence is TGTGCCAGCAGTTTAGGAGTTGGAAACACCATATATTTT.

The chain links TRBV28 to TRBJ2-1, with D tentatively TRBD1 (5 bases). The length of the CDR3 is 10 residues. Trimming removed 11 bases at V and 10 bases at J, with 12 bases between. Germline CDR1 MDHEN, CDR2 SYDVKM. The CDR3 protein is CASAYREQFF. CDR3 coding DNA: TGTGCCTCGGCGTACAGGGAGCAGTTCTTC.

The chain is built from TRBV3-1 (or the pseudogene TRBV3-2) and TRBJ2-6; 7 bases fit TRBD1. There are 19 residues in the CDR3. Trimming at V came to 1 base and at J to 4 bases, leaving 13 bases not matched to a gene. The germline V gene has CDR1 LGHDT and CDR2 YNNKEL (reference sequence). CDR3 in DNA: TGTGCCAGCAGCCAAGCGGGGACAGACTTTTTTAAAGGGGCCAACGTCCTGACTTTC. It is translated as CASSQAGTDFFKGANVLTF.

This sequence joins TRBV6-6 and TRBJ1-6, with 9 bases lining up with TRBD1. The V gene end was trimmed by 7 bases and the J gene end by 9 bases; junction bases not matched to a gene: 13. CDR1 is MNHNY, CDR2 SVGAGI, per germline (reference sequence). The CDR3 is 16 amino acids. CDR3 coding DNA: TGTGCCAGCAACCTCGGACAGGGGACAACCGGTTCACCCCTCCACTTT. It specifies CASNLGQGTTGSPLHF.